The present T cell receptor beta chain was sequenced within a study of T cell clones after liver transplantation. Study at large: In this trial, immunosuppression withdrawal was attempted within 2 years of liver transplant. Until 12-24 months post-transplant, subjects got standard immunosuppression and no induction.

Concerning this clone: The target antigen is unknown.

Repertoires were generated with immunoSEQ multiplex PCR, while TCRdb's copy carries only in-frame clones and drops some. The sample yields about 74,000 clones, approximately 80% seen once. Study conclusions and caveats: The donor-reactive repertoire was only partly measurable in two subjects, lacking donor cells.

The receptor was isolated from a human donor who received a liver transplant. Here the sequenced sample was CD4+ T cells from blood, taken before liver transplant.

CDR3 DNA: TGCGCCAGCAGTGAGTCGAGAAGCGGGAGGACCTCCTACGAGCAGTACTTC. As protein: CASSESRSGRTSYEQYF. The chain joins TRBV10-2 to TRBJ2-7; 9 bases agree with TRBD2. Germline CDR1 is WSHSY and CDR2 is SAAADI. V lost 0 bases, J lost 0 bases, and 6 bases stayed unmatched. There are 17 residues in the CDR3.